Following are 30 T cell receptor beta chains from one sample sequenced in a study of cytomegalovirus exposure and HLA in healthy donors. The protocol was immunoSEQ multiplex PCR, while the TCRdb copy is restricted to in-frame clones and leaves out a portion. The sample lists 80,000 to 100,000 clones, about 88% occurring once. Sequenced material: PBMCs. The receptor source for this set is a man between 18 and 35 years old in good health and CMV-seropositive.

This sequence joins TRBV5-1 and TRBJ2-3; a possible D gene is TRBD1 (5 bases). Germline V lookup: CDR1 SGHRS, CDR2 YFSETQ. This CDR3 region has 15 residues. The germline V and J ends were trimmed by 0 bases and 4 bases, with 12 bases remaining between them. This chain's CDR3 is CASSLADKVPDTQYF. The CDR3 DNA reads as TGCGCCAGCAGCTTGGCGGACAAGGTCCCAGATACGCAGTATTTT.

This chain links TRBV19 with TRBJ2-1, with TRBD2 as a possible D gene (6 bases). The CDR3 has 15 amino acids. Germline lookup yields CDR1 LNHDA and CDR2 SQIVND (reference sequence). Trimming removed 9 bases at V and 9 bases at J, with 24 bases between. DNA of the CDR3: TGTGCCAGCCGCCGGGGGAATCGAGAACTGGGTGAGCAGTTCTTC. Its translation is CASRRGNRELGEQFF.

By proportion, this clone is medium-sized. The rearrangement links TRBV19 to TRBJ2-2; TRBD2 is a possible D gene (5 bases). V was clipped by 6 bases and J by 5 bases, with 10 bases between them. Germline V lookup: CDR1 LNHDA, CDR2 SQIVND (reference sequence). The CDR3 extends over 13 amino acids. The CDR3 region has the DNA TGTGCCAGTAGCTATCGGGGAACCGGGGAGCTGTTTTTT. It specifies CASSYRGTGELFF.

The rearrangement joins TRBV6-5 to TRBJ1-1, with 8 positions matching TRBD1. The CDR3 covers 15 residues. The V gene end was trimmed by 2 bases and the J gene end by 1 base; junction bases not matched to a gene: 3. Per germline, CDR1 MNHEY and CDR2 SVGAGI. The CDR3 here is CASSYQGAKNTEAFF. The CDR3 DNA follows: TGTGCCAGCAGTTACCAGGGGGCTAAGAACACTGAAGCTTTCTTT.

CDR3 in DNA: TGTGCCAGCAGTTTTCAGGGCGGCTACGAGCAGTACTTC. Its protein product is CASSFQGGYEQYF. The V and J genes are TRBV28 and TRBJ2-7; D might be TRBD1 (5 bases). This CDR3 has 13 residues. The germline V gene encodes CDR1 MDHEN and CDR2 SYDVKM. Trimming took 3 bases from V and 3 from J, leaving 9 bases between them.

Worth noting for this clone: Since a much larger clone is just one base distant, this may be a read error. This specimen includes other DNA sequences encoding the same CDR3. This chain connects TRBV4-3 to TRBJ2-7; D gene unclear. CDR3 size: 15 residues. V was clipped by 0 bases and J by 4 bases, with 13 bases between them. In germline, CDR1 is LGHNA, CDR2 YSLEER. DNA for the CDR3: TGCGCCAGCAGCCAAGAACCCGGGTCGAGTTACGAGCAGTACTTC. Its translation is CASSQEPGSSYEQYF.

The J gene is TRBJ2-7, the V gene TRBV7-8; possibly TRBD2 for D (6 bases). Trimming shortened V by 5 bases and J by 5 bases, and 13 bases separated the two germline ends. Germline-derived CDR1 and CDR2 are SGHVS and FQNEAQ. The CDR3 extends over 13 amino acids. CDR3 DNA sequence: TGTGCCAGCAGCCGAACTAGCATCCACGAGCAGTACTTC. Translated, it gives CASSRTSIHEQYF.

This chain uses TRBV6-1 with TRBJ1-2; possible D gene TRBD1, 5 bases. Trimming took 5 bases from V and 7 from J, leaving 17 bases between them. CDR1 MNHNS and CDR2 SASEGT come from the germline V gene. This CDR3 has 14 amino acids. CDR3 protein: CASSSTWGPRGYTF. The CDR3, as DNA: TGTGCCAGCAGTTCAACTTGGGGCCCCCGTGGCTACACCTTC.

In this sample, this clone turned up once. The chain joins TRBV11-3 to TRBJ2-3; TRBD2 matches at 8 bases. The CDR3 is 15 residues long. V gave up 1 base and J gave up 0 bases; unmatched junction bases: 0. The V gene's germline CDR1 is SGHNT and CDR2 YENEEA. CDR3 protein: CASSLGLASTDTQYF. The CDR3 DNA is TGTGCCAGCAGCTTAGGACTAGCGAGCACAGATACGCAGTATTTT.

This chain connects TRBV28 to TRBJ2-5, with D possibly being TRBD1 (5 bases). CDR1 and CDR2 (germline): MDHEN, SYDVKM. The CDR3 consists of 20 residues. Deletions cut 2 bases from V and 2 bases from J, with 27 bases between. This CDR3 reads CASSLRAGRAIGPGQETQYF. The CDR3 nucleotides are TGTGCCAGCAGTTTAAGGGCCGGCAGGGCCATCGGACCGGGTCAAGAGACCCAGTACTTC.

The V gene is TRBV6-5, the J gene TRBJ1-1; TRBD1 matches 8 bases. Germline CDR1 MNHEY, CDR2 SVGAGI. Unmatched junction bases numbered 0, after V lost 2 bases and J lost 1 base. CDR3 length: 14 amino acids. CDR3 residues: CASSYGTGNTEAFF. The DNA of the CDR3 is TGTGCCAGCAGTTACGGGACAGGGAACACTGAAGCTTTCTTT.

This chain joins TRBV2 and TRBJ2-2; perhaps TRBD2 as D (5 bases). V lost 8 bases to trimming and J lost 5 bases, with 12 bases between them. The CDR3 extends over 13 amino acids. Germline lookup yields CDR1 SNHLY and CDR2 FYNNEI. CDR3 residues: CASGVGETGELFF. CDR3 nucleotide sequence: TGTGCCAGCGGTGTCGGGGAGACCGGGGAGCTGTTTTTT.

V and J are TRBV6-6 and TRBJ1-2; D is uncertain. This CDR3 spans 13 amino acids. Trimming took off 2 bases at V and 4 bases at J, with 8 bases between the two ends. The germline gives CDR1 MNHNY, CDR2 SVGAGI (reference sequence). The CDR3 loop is CASSYGQSYGYTF. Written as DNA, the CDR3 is TGTGCCAGCAGTTACGGGCAGAGCTATGGCTACACCTTC.

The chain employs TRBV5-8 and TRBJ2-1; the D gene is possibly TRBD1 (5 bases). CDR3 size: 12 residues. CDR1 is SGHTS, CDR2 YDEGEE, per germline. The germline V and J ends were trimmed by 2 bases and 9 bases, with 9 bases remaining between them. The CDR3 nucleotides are TGTGCCAGCAGCTTTAGGCAGGGTGAGCAGTTCTTC. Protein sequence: CASSFRQGEQFF.

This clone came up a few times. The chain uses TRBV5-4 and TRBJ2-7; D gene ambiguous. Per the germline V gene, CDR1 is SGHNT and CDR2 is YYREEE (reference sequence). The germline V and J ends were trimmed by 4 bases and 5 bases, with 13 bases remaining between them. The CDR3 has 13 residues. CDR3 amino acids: CASSQMSPDEQYF. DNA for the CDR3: TGTGCCAGCAGCCAAATGAGCCCCGACGAGCAGTACTTC.

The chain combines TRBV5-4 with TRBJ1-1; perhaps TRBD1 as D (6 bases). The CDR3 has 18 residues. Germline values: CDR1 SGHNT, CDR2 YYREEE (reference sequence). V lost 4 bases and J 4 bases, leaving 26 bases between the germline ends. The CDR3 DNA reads TGTGCCAGCAGCCCGACCGCGGCCTACAGGGCCAGGGGCACTGAAGCTTTCTTT. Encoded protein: CASSPTAAYRARGTEAFF.

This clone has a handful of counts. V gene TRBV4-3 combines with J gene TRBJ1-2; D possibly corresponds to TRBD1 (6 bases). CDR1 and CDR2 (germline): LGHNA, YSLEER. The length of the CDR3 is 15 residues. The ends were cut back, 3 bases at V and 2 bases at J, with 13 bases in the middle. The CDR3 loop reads CASSQRLGQNYGYTF. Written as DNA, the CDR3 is TGCGCCAGCAGCCAGAGATTGGGACAAAACTATGGCTACACCTTC.

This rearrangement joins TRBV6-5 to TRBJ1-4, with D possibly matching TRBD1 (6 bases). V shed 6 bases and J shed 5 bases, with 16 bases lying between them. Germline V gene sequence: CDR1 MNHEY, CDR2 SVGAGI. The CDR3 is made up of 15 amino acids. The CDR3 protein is CASSFQQGENEKLFF. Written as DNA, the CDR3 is TGTGCCAGCAGCTTCCAACAGGGTGAAAATGAAAAACTGTTTTTT.

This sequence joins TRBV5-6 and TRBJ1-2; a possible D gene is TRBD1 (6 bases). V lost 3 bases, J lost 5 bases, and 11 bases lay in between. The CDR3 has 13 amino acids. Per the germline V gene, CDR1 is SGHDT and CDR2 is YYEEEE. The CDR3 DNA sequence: TGTGCCAGCAGCTCGGGGGGCGCGTATGGCTACACCTTC. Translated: CASSSGGAYGYTF. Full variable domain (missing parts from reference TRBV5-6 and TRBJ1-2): DAGVTQSPTHLIKTRGQQVTLRCSPKSGHDTVSWYQQALGQGPQFIFQYYEEEERQRGNFPDRFSGHQFPNYSSELNVNALLLGDSALYLCASSSGGAYGYTFGSGTRLTVV.

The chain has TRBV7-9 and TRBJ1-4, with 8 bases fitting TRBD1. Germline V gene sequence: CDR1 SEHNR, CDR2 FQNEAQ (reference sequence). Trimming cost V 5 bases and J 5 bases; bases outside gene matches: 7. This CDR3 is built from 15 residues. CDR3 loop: CASSTPRGLNEKLFF. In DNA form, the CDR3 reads TGTGCCAGCAGCACCCCCAGGGGGCTGAATGAAAAACTGTTTTTT.

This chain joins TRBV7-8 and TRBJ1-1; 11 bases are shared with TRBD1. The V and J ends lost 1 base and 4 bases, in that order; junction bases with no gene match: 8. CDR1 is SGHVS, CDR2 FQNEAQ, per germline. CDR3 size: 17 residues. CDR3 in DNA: TGTGCCAGCAGCTTAGTGGGACAGGGGGTGCAGAGCACTGAAGCTTTCTTT. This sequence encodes CASSLVGQGVQSTEAFF.

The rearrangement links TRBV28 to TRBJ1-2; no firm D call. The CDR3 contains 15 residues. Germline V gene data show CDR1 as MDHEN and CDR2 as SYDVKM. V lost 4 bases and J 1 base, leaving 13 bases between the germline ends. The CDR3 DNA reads TGTGCCAGCAGTTATCGACGACAAAATAACTATGGCTACACCTTC. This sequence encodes CASSYRRQNNYGYTF.

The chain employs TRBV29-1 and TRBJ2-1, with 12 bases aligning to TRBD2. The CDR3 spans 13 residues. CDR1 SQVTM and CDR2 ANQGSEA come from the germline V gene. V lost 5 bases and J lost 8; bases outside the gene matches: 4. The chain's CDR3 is CSVTLAGGDEQFF. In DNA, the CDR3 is TGCAGCGTTACACTAGCGGGAGGCGATGAGCAGTTCTTC.

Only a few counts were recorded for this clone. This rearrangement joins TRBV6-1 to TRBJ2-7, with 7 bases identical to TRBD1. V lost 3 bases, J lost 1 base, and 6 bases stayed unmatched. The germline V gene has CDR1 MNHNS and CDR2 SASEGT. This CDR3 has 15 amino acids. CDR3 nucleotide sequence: TGTGCCAGCAGTGACGGGCTCAGGGGGTCCTACGAGCAGTACTTC. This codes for CASSDGLRGSYEQYF.

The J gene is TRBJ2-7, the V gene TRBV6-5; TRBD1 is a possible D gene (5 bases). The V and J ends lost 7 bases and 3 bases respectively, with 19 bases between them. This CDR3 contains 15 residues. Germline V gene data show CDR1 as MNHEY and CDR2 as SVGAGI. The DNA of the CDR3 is TGTGCCAGCAAAAAGGGAACTGTGGGGCTCTACGAGCAGTACTTC. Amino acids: CASKKGTVGLYEQYF.

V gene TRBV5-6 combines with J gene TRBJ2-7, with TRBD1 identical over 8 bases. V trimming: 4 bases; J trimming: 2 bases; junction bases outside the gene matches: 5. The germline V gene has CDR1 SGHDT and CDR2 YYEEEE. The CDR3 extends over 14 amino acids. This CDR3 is CASSEDRGPYEQYF. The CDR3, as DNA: TGTGCCAGCAGCGAAGACAGGGGACCCTACGAGCAGTACTTC.

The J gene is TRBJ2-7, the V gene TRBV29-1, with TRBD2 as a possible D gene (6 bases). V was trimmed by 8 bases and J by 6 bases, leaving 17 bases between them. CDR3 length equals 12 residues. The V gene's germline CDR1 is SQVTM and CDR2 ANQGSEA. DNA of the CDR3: TGCAGCCCCCCCTTGGAGGGGCGCGAGCAGTACTTC. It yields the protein CSPPLEGREQYF.

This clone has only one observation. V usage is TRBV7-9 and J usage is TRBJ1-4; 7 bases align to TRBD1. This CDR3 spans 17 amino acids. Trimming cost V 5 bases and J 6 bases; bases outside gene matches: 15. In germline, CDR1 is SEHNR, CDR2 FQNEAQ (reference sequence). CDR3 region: CASSQRVRDSNYEKLFF. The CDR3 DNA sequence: TGTGCCAGCAGCCAAAGGGTTCGGGACAGTAATTATGAAAAACTGTTTTTT. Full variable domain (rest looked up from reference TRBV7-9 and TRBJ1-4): DTGVSQNPRHKITKRGQNVTFRCDPISEHNRLYWYRQTLGQGPEFLTYFQNEAQLEKSRLLSDRFSAERPKGSFSTLEIQRTEQGDSAMYLCASSQRVRDSNYEKLFFGSGTQLSVL.

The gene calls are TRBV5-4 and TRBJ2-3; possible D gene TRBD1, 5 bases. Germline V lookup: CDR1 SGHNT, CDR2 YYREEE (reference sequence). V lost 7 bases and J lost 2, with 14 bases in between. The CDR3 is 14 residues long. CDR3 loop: CASGDSFLTDTQYF. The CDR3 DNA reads TGTGCCAGCGGAGACAGTTTCCTCACAGATACGCAGTATTTT.

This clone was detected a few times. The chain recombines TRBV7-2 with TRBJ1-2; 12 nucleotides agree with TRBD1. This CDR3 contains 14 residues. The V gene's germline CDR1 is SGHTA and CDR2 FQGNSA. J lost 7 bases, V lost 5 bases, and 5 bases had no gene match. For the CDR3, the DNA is TGTGCCAGCAGCAGGGGACAGGGGGCGGTTGGCTACACCTTC. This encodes CASSRGQGAVGYTF.